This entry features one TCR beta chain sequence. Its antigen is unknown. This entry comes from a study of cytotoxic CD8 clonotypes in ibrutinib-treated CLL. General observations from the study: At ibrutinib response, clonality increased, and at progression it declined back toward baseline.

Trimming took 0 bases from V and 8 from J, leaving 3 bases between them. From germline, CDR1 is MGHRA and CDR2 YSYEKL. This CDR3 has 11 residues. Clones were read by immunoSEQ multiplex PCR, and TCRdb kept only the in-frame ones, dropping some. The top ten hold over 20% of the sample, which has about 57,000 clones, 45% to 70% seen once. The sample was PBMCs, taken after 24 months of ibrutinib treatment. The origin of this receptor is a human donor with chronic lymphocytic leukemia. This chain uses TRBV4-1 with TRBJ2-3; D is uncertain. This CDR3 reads CASSQEITQYF. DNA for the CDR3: TGCGCCAGCAGCCAAGAGATTACGCAGTATTTT.